The 9 T cell receptor beta chains presented below share a single source sample, sequenced in a study of Ad26.COV2.S vaccination and SARS-CoV-2 variants. The repertoire was sequenced with immunoSEQ multiplex PCR; TCRdb's copy has only in-frame clones and lacks some. The sample contains around 300,000 clones, approximately 90% of which appear only once. Treatment given: roughly 19 received Ad26.COV2.S at low or high dose, single or two shots; about 5 received placebo; per-sample allocation not given. Samples were taken on day 63 after the first vaccine or placebo injection. Here the sequenced sample was peripheral blood, taken in a trial of Ad26.COV2.S vaccine versus placebo. These receptors were collected from a person between 18 and 59 years old who received the Ad26.COV2.S COVID-19 vaccine or a placebo.

The chain combines TRBV19 with TRBJ1-1; D might be TRBD1 (6 bases). V shed 5 bases and J shed 11 bases, with 21 bases lying between them. Germline values: CDR1 LNHDA, CDR2 SQIVND (reference sequence). The CDR3 contains 14 residues. The CDR3 DNA sequence: TGTGCCAGTAGTCCTAGTTGGGGGGCTAGATTGGCTTTCTTT. This translates into CASSPSWGARLAFF.

V usage is TRBV28 and J usage is TRBJ1-1; D gene unclear. Looked up from germline, CDR1 is MDHEN and CDR2 is SYDVKM. The CDR3 has 14 residues. V lost 5 bases and J 4 bases, leaving 14 bases between the germline ends. CDR3 amino acids: CASSLARMTTEAFF. The CDR3 nucleotides read TGTGCCAGCAGTCTGGCGAGAATGACCACTGAAGCTTTCTTT.

The chain is built from TRBV27 and TRBJ1-1, with D maybe TRBD1 (6 bases). Germline CDR1 is MNHEY and CDR2 is SMNVEV (reference sequence). Trimming removed 3 bases from V and 0 bases from J, with 11 bases in between. The CDR3 totals 15 residues. CDR3 amino acids: CASSFLRGMNTEAFF. For the CDR3, the DNA is TGTGCCAGCAGTTTCCTTAGGGGGATGAACACTGAAGCTTTCTTT.

The chain combines TRBV6-5 with TRBJ2-1; no reliable D call. The germline gives CDR1 MNHEY, CDR2 SVGAGI. V was cut by 6 bases and J by 5 bases, with 14 bases left in between. This CDR3 comprises 14 residues. Here the CDR3 reads CASRPADWNNEQFF. The CDR3, as DNA: TGTGCCAGCAGGCCCGCCGACTGGAACAATGAGCAGTTCTTC.

The chain joins TRBV5-4 to TRBJ1-2; a weak D match, TRBD1 (6 bases). V was clipped by 0 bases and J by 6 bases, with 9 bases between them. CDR3 length: 13 residues. From germline, CDR1 is SGHNT and CDR2 YYREEE (reference sequence). For the CDR3, the DNA is TGTGCCAGCAGCTTGGGGCCAGGGGATGGCTACACCTTC. The encoded protein is CASSLGPGDGYTF.

The chain recombines TRBV5-4 with TRBJ1-3, with D perhaps matching TRBD1 (6 bases). CDR3 length: 15 amino acids. Germline V gene lookup returns CDR1 SGHNT and CDR2 YYREEE (reference sequence). Trimming removed 4 bases at V and 0 bases at J, with 11 bases between. CDR3 sequence (DNA): TGTGCCAGCAGCCGACAGGATCTCTCTGGAAACACCATATATTTT. It yields the protein CASSRQDLSGNTIYF.

The rearrangement joins TRBV6-5 to TRBJ1-2; D is uncertain. CDR3 length: 13 residues. Trimming pared 4 bases from V and 4 bases from J, leaving 10 bases between. CDR1 and CDR2 from the germline V gene are MNHEY and SVGAGI. The CDR3 loop reads CASSSRPIYGYTF. The CDR3 DNA sequence: TGTGCCAGCAGTTCCCGGCCGATCTATGGCTACACCTTC.

The chain links TRBV28 to TRBJ1-2; D might be TRBD1 (6 bases). Germline V gives CDR1 MDHEN, CDR2 SYDVKM. With 6 bases removed from V and 0 bases from J, the gap between germline ends came to 11 bases. CDR3 size: 14 residues. The CDR3 sequence is CASSPRGTNYGYTF. CDR3 nucleotide sequence: TGTGCCAGCAGCCCCAGGGGTACTAACTATGGCTACACCTTC.

This clone was seen only once. This chain uses TRBV18 with TRBJ1-1; TRBD1 matches 9 bases. Trimming took 3 bases from V and 0 from J; bases not matched to a gene: 2. The CDR3 runs to 15 residues. The V gene's germline CDR1 is KGHSH and CDR2 LQKENI. For the CDR3, the DNA is TGTGCCAGCTCACCGGGACAGGGCGTGAACACTGAAGCTTTCTTT. Translated: CASSPGQGVNTEAFF.